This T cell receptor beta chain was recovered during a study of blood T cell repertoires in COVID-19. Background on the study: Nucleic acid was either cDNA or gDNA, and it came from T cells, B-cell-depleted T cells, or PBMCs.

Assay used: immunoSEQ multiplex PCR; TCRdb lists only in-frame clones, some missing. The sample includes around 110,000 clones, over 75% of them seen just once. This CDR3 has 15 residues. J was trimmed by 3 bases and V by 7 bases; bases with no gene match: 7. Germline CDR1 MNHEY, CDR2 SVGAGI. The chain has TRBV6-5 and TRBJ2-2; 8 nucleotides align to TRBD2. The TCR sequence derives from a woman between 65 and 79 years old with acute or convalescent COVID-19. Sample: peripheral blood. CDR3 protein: CASTLAGLDTGELFF. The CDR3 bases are TGTGCCAGCACCTTAGCGGGGCTAGACACCGGGGAGCTGTTTTTT.